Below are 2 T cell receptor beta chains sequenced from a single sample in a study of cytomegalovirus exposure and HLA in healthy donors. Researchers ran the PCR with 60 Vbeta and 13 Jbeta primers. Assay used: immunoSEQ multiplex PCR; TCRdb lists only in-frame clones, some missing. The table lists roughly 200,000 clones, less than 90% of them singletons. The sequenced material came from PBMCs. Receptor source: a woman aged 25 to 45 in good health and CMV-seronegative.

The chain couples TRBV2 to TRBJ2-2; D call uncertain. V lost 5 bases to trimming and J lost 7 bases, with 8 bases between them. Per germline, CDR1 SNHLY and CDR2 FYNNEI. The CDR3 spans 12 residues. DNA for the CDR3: TGTGCCAGCAGTATGCAGGACGGGGAGCTGTTTTTT. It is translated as CASSMQDGELFF.

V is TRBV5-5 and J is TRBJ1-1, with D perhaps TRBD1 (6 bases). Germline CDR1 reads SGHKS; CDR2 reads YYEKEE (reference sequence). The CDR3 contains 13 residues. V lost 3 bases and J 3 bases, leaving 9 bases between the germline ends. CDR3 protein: CASSYSGDTEAFF. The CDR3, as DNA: TGTGCCAGCAGCTATTCAGGGGACACTGAAGCTTTCTTT.